Presented here are 3 T cell receptor beta chains from one specimen sequenced in a study of human T cells and chemical hapten exposure. Time point in this sample: patch test 1, 2 weeks after DPC sensitization. Specified treatment: therapeutic diphenylcyclopropenone sensitization with weekly scalp DPC. TCRdb used MiXCR to reprocess the RACE reads, holding one entry per CDR3 protein. The data show about 120,000 distinct CDR3 sequences, with about an eighth seen just once and approximately 1.4% held by the top ten. The specimen was whole blood, collected in connection with sensitization to the hapten diphenylcyclopropenone (DPC). Source of these receptors: a woman aged 50 to 60 with alopecia areata. Some clones in this sample may be carry-over from other donors' samples.

This clonotype was recorded a few times. The chain joins TRBV20-1 to TRBJ2-1; D might be TRBD2 (6 bases). The CDR3 covers 14 residues. With 4 bases removed from V and 0 bases from J, the gap between germline ends came to 10 bases. The germline CDR1 and CDR2 sequences are DFQATT and SNEGSKA (reference sequence). The CDR3 loop is CSAKGLNSYNEQFF. CDR3 sequence (DNA): TGCAGTGCTAAGGGACTCAACTCCTACAATGAGCAGTTCTTC.

This clonotype was seen at least ten times. This chain uses TRBV19 with TRBJ2-7; maybe TRBD2 (5 bases). V shed 5 bases and J shed 3 bases, with 20 bases lying between them. The CDR3 contains 16 residues. Germline V CDR1 and CDR2: LNHDA, SQIVND (reference sequence). Here the CDR3 reads CASSPHRGVGVYEQYF. The CDR3 DNA reads as TGTGCCAGTAGTCCCCATCGTGGGGTCGGGGTCTACGAGCAGTACTTC.

This clonotype was observed at least ten times. This sequence joins TRBV4-3 and TRBJ1-5; D gene ambiguous. The CDR3 runs to 15 residues. The ends were cut back, 3 bases at V and 3 bases at J, with 12 bases in the middle. CDR1 and CDR2 from the germline V gene are LGHNA and YSLEER. This CDR3 reads CASSQGFYNNQPQHF. As DNA, the CDR3 is TGCGCCAGCAGCCAGGGGTTTTACAACAATCAGCCCCAGCATTTT.